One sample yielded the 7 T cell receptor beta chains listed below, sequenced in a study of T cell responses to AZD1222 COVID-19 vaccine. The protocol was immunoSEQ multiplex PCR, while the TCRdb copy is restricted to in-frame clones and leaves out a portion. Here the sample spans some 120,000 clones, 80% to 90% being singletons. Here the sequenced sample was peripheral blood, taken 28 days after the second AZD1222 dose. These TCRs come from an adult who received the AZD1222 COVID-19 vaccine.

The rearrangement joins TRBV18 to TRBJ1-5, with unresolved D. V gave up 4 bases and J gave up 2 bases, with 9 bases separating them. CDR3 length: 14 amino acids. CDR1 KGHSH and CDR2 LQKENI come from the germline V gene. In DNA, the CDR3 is TGTGCCAGCTCACTGGGCGGGGGCAATCAGCCCCAGCATTTT. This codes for CASSLGGGNQPQHF. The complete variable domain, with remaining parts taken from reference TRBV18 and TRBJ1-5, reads NAGVMQNPRHLVRRRGQEARLRCSPMKGHSHVYWYRQLPEEGLKFMVYLQKENIIDESGMPKERFSAEFPKEGPSILRIQQVVRGDSAAYFCASSLGGGNQPQHFGDGTRLSIL.

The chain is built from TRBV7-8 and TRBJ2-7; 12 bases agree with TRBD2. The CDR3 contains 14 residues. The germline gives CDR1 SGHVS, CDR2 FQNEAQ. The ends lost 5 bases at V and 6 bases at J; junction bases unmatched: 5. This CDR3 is CASSIRLAGAEQYF. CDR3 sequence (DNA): TGTGCCAGCAGCATAAGACTAGCGGGAGCCGAGCAGTACTTC.

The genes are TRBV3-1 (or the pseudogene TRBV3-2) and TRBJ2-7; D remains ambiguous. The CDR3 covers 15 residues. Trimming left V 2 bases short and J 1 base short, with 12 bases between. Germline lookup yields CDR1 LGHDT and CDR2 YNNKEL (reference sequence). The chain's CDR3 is CASSQSPTNSYEQYF. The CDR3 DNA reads TGTGCCAGCAGCCAATCTCCCACAAATTCCTACGAGCAGTACTTC.

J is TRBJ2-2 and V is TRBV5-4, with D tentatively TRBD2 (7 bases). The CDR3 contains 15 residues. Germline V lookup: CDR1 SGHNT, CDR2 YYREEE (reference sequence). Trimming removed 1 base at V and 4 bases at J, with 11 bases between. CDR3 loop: CASSLSRGATGELFF. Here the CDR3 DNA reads TGTGCCAGCAGCTTGAGTCGGGGGGCCACCGGGGAGCTGTTTTTT. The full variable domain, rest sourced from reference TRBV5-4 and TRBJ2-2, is ETGVTQSPTHLIKTRGQQVTLRCSSQSGHNTVSWYQQALGQGPQFIFQYYREEENGRGNFPPRFSGLQFPNYSSELNVNALELDDSALYLCASSLSRGATGELFFGEGSRLTVL.

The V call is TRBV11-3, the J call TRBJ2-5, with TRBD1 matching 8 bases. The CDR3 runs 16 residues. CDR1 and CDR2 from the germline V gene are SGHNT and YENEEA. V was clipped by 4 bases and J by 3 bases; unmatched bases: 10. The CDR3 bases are TGTGCCAGCAGCTCTTCGAGGACAGGGCTAGAAGAGACCCAGTACTTC. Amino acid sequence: CASSSSRTGLEETQYF.

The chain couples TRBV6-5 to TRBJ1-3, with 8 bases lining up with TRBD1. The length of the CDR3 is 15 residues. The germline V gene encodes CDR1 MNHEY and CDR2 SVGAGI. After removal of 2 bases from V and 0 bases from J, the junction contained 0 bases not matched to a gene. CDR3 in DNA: TGTGCCAGCAGTTACGGGACAGGCTCTGGAAACACCATATATTTT. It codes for CASSYGTGSGNTIYF.

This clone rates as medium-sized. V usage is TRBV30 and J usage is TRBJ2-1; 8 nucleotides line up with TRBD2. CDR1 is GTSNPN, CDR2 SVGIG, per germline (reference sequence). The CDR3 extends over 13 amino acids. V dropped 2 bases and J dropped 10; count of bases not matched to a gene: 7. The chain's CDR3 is CAWSSHSGAEQFF. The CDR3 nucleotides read TGTGCCTGGAGTTCTCATAGCGGGGCCGAGCAGTTCTTC. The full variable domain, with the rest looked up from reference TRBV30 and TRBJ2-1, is SQTIHQWPATLVQPVGSPLSLECTVEGTSNPNLYWYRQAAGRGLQLLFYSVGIGQISSEVPQNLSASRPQDRQFILSSKKLLLSDSGFYLCAWSSHSGAEQFFGPGTRLTVL.